The rows below give T cell receptor beta chains drawn from one sample of a study of blood T cell repertoires in COVID-19. Using immunoSEQ multiplex PCR, the repertoire was profiled, and TCRdb retains in-frame clones only, with some absent. The data contain about 170,000 clones, approximately 87% of them singletons. The sequenced sample consisted of peripheral blood. The receptors originated from a man between 18 and 35 years old with active or convalescent COVID-19. Each CDR3 is given with its conserved first and last residue. A D gene is named only where the DNA matches it firmly. Clone size, where shown, is once, few, many, or a class for clones that have expanded.

V gene,D gene,clone size,J gene,CDR3 protein,CDR3 DNA
TRBV4-3,TRBD1,-,TRBJ2-7,CASSQEGAGGNYYEQYF,TGCGCCAGCAGCCAAGAGGGGGCAGGGGGCAACTACTACGAGCAGTACTTC
TRBV4-1,-,-,TRBJ2-2,CASSQVNRELFF,TGCGCCAGCAGCCAAGTAAATCGGGAGCTGTTTTTT
TRBV7-8,TRBD2,-,TRBJ2-1,CASSPPAQREIVNEQFF,TGTGCCAGCAGCCCCCCCGCCCAGCGGGAGATAGTCAATGAGCAGTTCTTC
TRBV10-3,TRBD2,-,TRBJ2-2,CAISLAGGPNTGELFF,TGTGCCATCAGCCTAGCGGGGGGGCCAAACACCGGGGAGCTGTTTTTT
TRBV29-1,-,-,TRBJ2-7,CSVLALSSYEQYF,TGCAGCGTTCTAGCGTTAAGCTCCTACGAGCAGTACTTC
TRBV29-1,-,once,TRBJ1-3,CSVGSPEGNTIYF,TGCAGCGTTGGCTCGCCGGAGGGAAACACCATATATTTT
TRBV28,TRBD1,once,TRBJ1-2,CASTEGPGGGGYTF,TGTGCCAGCACCGAGGGGCCAGGGGGAGGTGGCTACACCTTC
TRBV27,-,-,TRBJ1-5,CASSPTRGSGNQPQHF,TGTGCCAGCAGTCCCACCCGCGGAAGTGGCAATCAGCCCCAGCATTTT
TRBV5-6,TRBD2,-,TRBJ2-7,CASSNSGGYSYEQYF,TGTGCCAGCAGCAATTCGGGGGGGTATTCCTACGAGCAGTACTTC
TRBV7-9,-,-,TRBJ2-6,CASSRGSGANVLTF,TGTGCCAGCAGCCGGGGGTCTGGGGCCAACGTCCTGACTTTC
TRBV2,-,-,TRBJ1-1,CASTPYGMNTEAFF,TGTGCCAGCACCCCGTACGGTATGAACACTGAAGCTTTCTTT
TRBV4-3,TRBD1,-,TRBJ2-7,CASSQRTGYLSHEQYF,TGCGCCAGCAGCCAAAGGACAGGGTATTTGTCCCACGAGCAGTACTTC
TRBV19,-,-,TRBJ1-1,CASSIVAGVAEAFF,TGTGCCAGTAGTATAGTGGCGGGAGTGGCTGAAGCTTTCTTT
TRBV4-3,TRBD1,once,TRBJ2-7,CASSHGSPGQGAYEQYF,TGCGCCAGCAGCCATGGATCTCCGGGACAGGGGGCTTACGAGCAGTACTTC
TRBV14,-,-,TRBJ1-2,CASSQEARFYGYTF,TGTGCCAGCAGCCAAGAAGCCCGCTTCTATGGCTACACCTTC
TRBV5-1,TRBD1,once,TRBJ1-2,CASSDGQDLYGYTF,TGCGCCAGCAGCGACGGACAGGACCTTTATGGCTACACCTTC
TRBV7-8,-,-,TRBJ1-1,CASSPDGHNEAFF,TGTGCCAGCAGCCCCGATGGACATAACGAAGCTTTCTTT
TRBV11-2,-,-,TRBJ2-2,CASTLTRDTGELFF,TGTGCCAGCACCCTAACCCGGGACACCGGGGAGCTGTTTTTT
TRBV4-1,-,-,TRBJ2-4,CASSQAETGVAKNIQYF,TGCGCCAGCAGCCAGGCCGAGACCGGGGTAGCCAAAAACATTCAGTACTTC
TRBV29-1,-,-,TRBJ1-1,CSVGNFEAFF,TGCAGCGTTGGAAACTTCGAAGCTTTCTTT
TRBV24-1,-,-,TRBJ2-5,CATSDAPDRKQETQYF,TGTGCCACCAGTGATGCCCCCGACAGAAAGCAAGAGACCCAGTACTTC
TRBV24-1,-,-,TRBJ1-5,CATSVAGNQPQHF,TGTGCCACCAGTGTGGCAGGGAATCAGCCCCAGCATTTT
TRBV10-2,TRBD1,-,TRBJ1-1,CASRGQELGAFF,TGCGCCAGCAGGGGACAGGAGCTTGGTGCTTTCTTT
TRBV29-1,TRBD1,-,TRBJ2-2,CSVVQGTVGELFF,TGCAGCGTTGTACAGGGGACGGTCGGGGAGCTGTTTTTT
TRBV3-1/TRBV3-2,-,-,TRBJ2-3,CASSQALRVDTQYF,TGTGCCAGCAGCCAAGCGCTCCGAGTAGATACGCAGTATTTT
TRBV7-2,-,-,TRBJ1-3,CASSSGGLGNTIYF,TGTGCCAGCAGCTCGGGGGGTCTAGGAAACACCATATATTTT
TRBV7-2,TRBD2,-,TRBJ2-7,CATSTSGSSYEQYF,TGTGCCACCTCAACTAGCGGCAGCTCCTACGAGCAGTACTTC
TRBV11-1,TRBD2,-,TRBJ2-5,CASSLARGLAGSLETQYF,TGTGCCAGCAGCTTAGCGAGGGGACTAGCGGGGTCATTAGAGACCCAGTACTTC
TRBV24-1,-,-,TRBJ1-1,CATPKADGLNTEAFF,TGTGCCACCCCGAAGGCAGACGGACTAAACACTGAAGCTTTCTTT